A single sample gave rise to the 27 T cell receptor beta chains below, sequenced in a study of T cell responses to AZD1222 COVID-19 vaccine. Some clones are missing from TCRdb's copy, which holds only in-frame ones; the method was immunoSEQ multiplex PCR. This sample has about 100,000 clones; around 90% occur once, and the top ten carry around 17%. The source material was peripheral blood, sampled on day 0 of AZD1222 vaccination. Source of these receptors: an adult in good health.

The V call is TRBV9, the J call TRBJ2-7, with 9 bases matching TRBD2. The CDR3 contains 15 residues. J lost 3 bases, V lost 0 bases, and 4 bases had no gene match. The V gene's germline CDR1 is SGDLS and CDR2 YYNGEE. The CDR3 DNA follows: TGTGCCAGCAGCGTAGGGCTTAGCGGGGGCTACGAGCAGTACTTC. Its translation is CASSVGLSGGYEQYF. Together with reference TRBV9 and TRBJ2-7, the CDR3 gives the full variable domain: DSGVTQTPKHLITATGQRVTLRCSPRSGDLSVYWYQQSLDQGLQFLIQYYNGEERAKGNILERFSAQQFPDLHSELNLSSLELGDSALYFCASSVGLSGGYEQYFGPGTRLTVT.

The V call is TRBV6-5, the J call TRBJ2-7; D unresolved. Trimming left V 6 bases short and J 3 bases short, with 6 bases between. Germline values: CDR1 MNHEY, CDR2 SVGAGI. This CDR3 is built from 11 residues. CDR3 sequence reads: CASSWGYEQYF. In DNA form, the CDR3 reads TGTGCCAGCAGCTGGGGCTACGAGCAGTACTTC.

V gene TRBV5-1 combines with J gene TRBJ2-7, with 10 nucleotides matching TRBD2. This CDR3 contains 15 residues. Germline CDR1 SGHRS, CDR2 YFSETQ. Losses at the gene ends were 4 bases for V and 3 bases for J; bases not matched to a gene: 7. The CDR3 loop is CASSPTSGGVYEQYF. CDR3 bases: TGCGCCAGCAGCCCCACCAGCGGGGGGGTCTACGAGCAGTACTTC.

The V and J genes are TRBV6-5 and TRBJ2-7; D gene unclear. Looked up from germline, CDR1 is MNHEY and CDR2 is SVGAGI. CDR3 size: 14 residues. Trimming cost V 10 bases and J 0 bases, with 16 bases left between them. The CDR3 protein is CATRDGLSSYEQYF. In DNA form, the CDR3 reads TGTGCCACCCGAGACGGGTTGAGCTCCTACGAGCAGTACTTC.

This sequence joins TRBV3-1 (or the pseudogene TRBV3-2) and TRBJ2-1, with TRBD1 identical over 7 bases. V trimming: 4 bases; J trimming: 2 bases; junction bases outside the gene matches: 5. The CDR3 is 15 residues long. Germline V lookup: CDR1 LGHDT, CDR2 YNNKEL (reference sequence). CDR3 sequence: CASSPTGDPYNEQFF. CDR3 DNA: TGTGCCAGCAGCCCAACAGGGGACCCCTACAATGAGCAGTTCTTC.

This chain joins TRBV28 and TRBJ1-5; D is perhaps TRBD1 (6 bases). Trimming removed 10 bases at V and 4 bases at J, with 11 bases between. The CDR3 contains 12 residues. CDR1 MDHEN and CDR2 SYDVKM come from the germline V gene. CDR3 loop: CATTDSNQPQHF. The CDR3 DNA follows: TGTGCCACCACGGACAGTAATCAGCCCCAGCATTTT.

This sequence joins TRBV5-1 and TRBJ2-2; TRBD1 matches 9 bases. V shed 4 bases, J shed 4 bases, and the junction held 8 bases outside the gene matches. CDR3 length equals 16 residues. Germline lookup yields CDR1 SGHRS and CDR2 YFSETQ. The CDR3 sequence is CASSRGQGSGTGELFF. Written as DNA, the CDR3 is TGCGCCAGCAGCCGGGGACAGGGATCAGGCACCGGGGAGCTGTTTTTT.

This clone was counted a single time. The rearrangement uses TRBV7-9 and TRBJ2-6, with 7 bases that match TRBD1. CDR3 size: 16 residues. V lost 5 bases and J lost 1; bases outside the gene matches: 5. From germline, CDR1 is SEHNR and CDR2 FQNEAQ (reference sequence). CDR3 DNA: TGTGCCAGCAGCCCCAGGGGGTCGTCTGGGGCCAACGTCCTGACTTTC. Its protein product is CASSPRGSSGANVLTF. The entire variable domain, with the rest obtained from reference TRBV7-9 and TRBJ2-6, is as follows: DTGVSQNPRHKITKRGQNVTFRCDPISEHNRLYWYRQTLGQGPEFLTYFQNEAQLEKSRLLSDRFSAERPKGSFSTLEIQRTEQGDSAMYLCASSPRGSSGANVLTFGAGSRLTVL.

The chain is built from TRBV19 and TRBJ1-3, with 8 positions matching TRBD1. Germline loops: CDR1 LNHDA, CDR2 SQIVND (reference sequence). V gave up 2 bases and J gave up 0 bases; unmatched junction bases: 6. The CDR3 spans 17 residues. CDR3 bases: TGTGCCAGTAGTATACTCGGGACAGGACTCTCTGGAAACACCATATATTTT. It is translated as CASSILGTGLSGNTIYF.

This clone appeared many times. The gene calls are TRBV2 and TRBJ2-2, with no clear D. V lost 5 bases, J lost 5 bases, and 12 bases lay in between. Germline CDR1 reads SNHLY; CDR2 reads FYNNEI. There are 14 residues in the CDR3. The CDR3 region is CASSSRSGTGELFF. In DNA form, the CDR3 reads TGTGCCAGCAGTTCTAGAAGTGGGACCGGGGAGCTGTTTTTT.

This rearrangement joins TRBV5-1 to TRBJ1-2, with D perhaps matching TRBD1 (5 bases). Germline loops: CDR1 SGHRS, CDR2 YFSETQ. CDR3 length: 13 residues. V lost 2 bases and J lost 6, with 11 bases in between. CDR3 in amino acids: CASSLGQGHGYTF. CDR3 nucleotide sequence: TGCGCCAGCAGCTTAGGGCAGGGTCATGGCTACACCTTC. The whole variable domain, filled in from reference TRBV5-1 and TRBJ1-2, reads KAGVTQTPRYLIKTRGQQVTLSCSPISGHRSVSWYQQTPGQGLQFLFEYFSETQRNKGNFPGRFSGRQFSNSRSEMNVSTLELGDSALYLCASSLGQGHGYTFGSGTRLTVV.

V and J are TRBV11-1 and TRBJ2-5; D is possibly TRBD2 (6 bases). The V end lost 5 bases, the J end lost 3 bases, and 19 bases lay between the germline ends. CDR1 and CDR2 from the germline V gene are SGHAT and FQDESV (reference sequence). The CDR3 consists of 16 residues. The CDR3, as DNA: TGTGCCAGCAGCACCTGGGGGGAAGAAAGGGAAGAGACCCAGTACTTC. Its translation: CASSTWGEEREETQYF. Full variable domain (remainder filled in from reference TRBV11-1 and TRBJ2-5): EAEVAQSPRYKITEKSQAVAFWCDPISGHATLYWYRQILGQGPELLVQFQDESVVDDSQLPKDRFSAERLKGVDSTLKIQPAELGDSAMYLCASSTWGEEREETQYFGPGTRLLVL.

The J gene is TRBJ1-1, the V gene TRBV4-2; 9 bases match TRBD1. The CDR3 runs 15 residues. Looked up from germline, CDR1 is LGHNA and CDR2 is YNFKEQ. The V and J ends lost 5 bases and 3 bases, in that order; junction bases with no gene match: 7. The CDR3 DNA is TGTGCCAGCAGCGGAGACAGGGGGATCTACACTGAAGCTTTCTTT. Its protein product is CASSGDRGIYTEAFF.

This chain uses TRBV5-1 with TRBJ1-3; maybe TRBD1 (6 bases). Germline V gene data show CDR1 as SGHRS and CDR2 as YFSETQ. The CDR3 spans 14 residues. The V gene lost 5 bases and the J gene lost 0 bases, with 9 bases spanning the gap. DNA of the CDR3: TGCGCCAGCAGACAGGGCGACTCTGGAAACACCATATATTTT. This sequence encodes CASRQGDSGNTIYF.

The chain links TRBV10-1 to TRBJ2-4; possibly TRBD1 for D (6 bases). Germline CDR1 and CDR2: WNHNN and SYGVQD (reference sequence). V lost 6 bases to trimming and J lost 8 bases, with 14 bases between them. The length of the CDR3 is 13 residues. The CDR3 reads CASRIFRGHIQYF. The CDR3 DNA sequence: TGCGCCAGCAGAATCTTCAGGGGACACATTCAGTACTTC.

This clone was seen a single time. This chain links TRBV18 with TRBJ2-1, with a possible D match to TRBD1 (6 bases). The CDR3 runs to 15 residues. The germline CDR1 and CDR2 sequences are KGHSH and LQKENI. V lost 3 bases to trimming and J lost 3 bases, with 12 bases between them. The CDR3 is CASSPGTPYYNEQFF. The DNA for the CDR3 is TGTGCCAGCTCACCGGGGACACCCTACTACAATGAGCAGTTCTTC.

This chain uses TRBV19 with TRBJ2-7; D may correspond to TRBD1 or TRBD2 (5 bases each). Trimming took off 0 bases at V and 0 bases at J, with 18 bases between the two ends. Germline values: CDR1 LNHDA, CDR2 SQIVND (reference sequence). The CDR3 covers 18 residues. The CDR3 nucleotides read TGTGCCAGTAGTATAGACGGTGGGGGTACGGGAAGCTCCTACGAGCAGTACTTC. The encoded protein is CASSIDGGGTGSSYEQYF. Drawing the rest from reference TRBV19 and TRBJ2-7, the complete variable domain is DGGITQSPKYLFRKEGQNVTLSCEQNLNHDAMYWYRQDPGQGLRLIYYSQIVNDFQKGDIAEGYSVSREKKESFPLTVTSAQKNPTAFYLCASSIDGGGTGSSYEQYFGPGTRLTVT.

This sequence joins TRBV6-1 and TRBJ2-7, with TRBD2 as a possible D gene (5 bases). The CDR3 sequence is 16 residues long. The V end was cut by 3 bases, the J end by 6 bases, with 21 bases between. Per the germline V gene, CDR1 is MNHNS and CDR2 is SASEGT. CDR3 region: CASSEDWWQAPGEQYF. The CDR3 nucleotides are TGTGCCAGCAGTGAGGACTGGTGGCAGGCGCCCGGCGAGCAGTACTTC.

The chain recombines TRBV18 with TRBJ2-6; possible D gene TRBD1, 6 bases. This CDR3 is 16 amino acids long. Trimming stripped 3 bases from V and 0 bases from J, with 9 bases between. Germline CDR1 reads KGHSH; CDR2 reads LQKENI. CDR3 residues: CASSPTGRSGANVLTF. In DNA form, the CDR3 reads TGTGCCAGCTCACCCACAGGGCGCTCTGGGGCCAACGTCCTGACTTTC.

The chain recombines TRBV7-8 with TRBJ1-4; D is uncertain. Trimming removed 3 bases at V and 4 bases at J, with 15 bases between. The germline CDR1 and CDR2 sequences are SGHVS and FQNEAQ. CDR3 size: 16 residues. The CDR3 region is CASSFRAGVGNEKLFF. CDR3 in DNA: TGTGCCAGCAGCTTTCGGGCGGGAGTCGGTAATGAAAAACTGTTTTTT.

This chain links TRBV7-9 with TRBJ1-1; no firm D call. The V end was cut by 5 bases, the J end by 2 bases, with 15 bases between. Germline V CDR1 and CDR2: SEHNR, FQNEAQ (reference sequence). The CDR3 is 15 amino acids. The CDR3 sequence is CASSPRAGYNTEAFF. CDR3 bases: TGTGCCAGCAGCCCCAGAGCAGGTTATAACACTGAAGCTTTCTTT.

This rearrangement joins TRBV7-9 to TRBJ1-2; possible D gene TRBD1, 5 bases. This CDR3 contains 15 residues. V shed 4 bases and J shed 8 bases, with 20 bases lying between them. Germline loops: CDR1 SEHNR, CDR2 FQNEAQ (reference sequence). In DNA, the CDR3 is TGTGCCAGCAGCTCCAGTTGGGGGAAGGAACGGGGCTACACCTTC. Its translation: CASSSSWGKERGYTF. The whole variable domain, filled in from reference TRBV7-9 and TRBJ1-2, reads DTGVSQNPRHKITKRGQNVTFRCDPISEHNRLYWYRQTLGQGPEFLTYFQNEAQLEKSRLLSDRFSAERPKGSFSTLEIQRTEQGDSAMYLCASSSSWGKERGYTFGSGTRLTVV.

The chain recombines TRBV6-1 with TRBJ2-1; D not certain. The CDR3 runs 15 residues. With 2 bases removed from V and 9 bases from J, the gap between germline ends came to 17 bases. CDR1 MNHNS and CDR2 SASEGT come from the germline V gene. The DNA of the CDR3 is TGTGCCAGCAGTGAATACAGTCTCCAGATGACTGAGCAGTTCTTC. It yields the protein CASSEYSLQMTEQFF.

The chain has TRBV28 and TRBJ1-2; the D gene is possibly TRBD1 (5 bases). V lost 9 bases to trimming and J lost 7 bases, with 21 bases between them. Germline V gene lookup returns CDR1 MDHEN and CDR2 SYDVKM. The CDR3 is made up of 14 amino acids. In DNA, the CDR3 is TGTGCCAGTTTAACGGGGGTAGAGGTCGGTGGCTACACCTTC. It codes for CASLTGVEVGGYTF.

This clone came up a few times. The V and J genes are TRBV6-5 and TRBJ1-4, with TRBD1 matching over 9 bases. V was pared by 6 bases and J by 6 bases, with 2 bases of the junction left unmatched. This CDR3 is 13 amino acids long. Per germline, CDR1 MNHEY and CDR2 SVGAGI. In DNA, the CDR3 is TGTGCCAGCAGACAGGGGGCGGATGAAAAACTGTTTTTT. This sequence encodes CASRQGADEKLFF.

The chain carries TRBV6-5 and TRBJ1-1; D gene unclear. CDR1 and CDR2 (germline): MNHEY, SVGAGI. The CDR3 sequence is 11 residues long. The ends were cut back, 6 bases at V and 6 bases at J, with 8 bases in the middle. The CDR3 loop reads CASSGRAEAFF. The CDR3 DNA follows: TGTGCCAGCAGCGGTCGGGCTGAAGCTTTCTTT.

Only one count was recorded for this clone. V is TRBV19 and J is TRBJ2-7; no firm D call. V was clipped by 5 bases and J by 1 base, with 15 bases between them. Germline V gives CDR1 LNHDA, CDR2 SQIVND (reference sequence). The CDR3 is 15 residues long. CDR3 nucleotide sequence: TGTGCCAGTAGTCCTCAGCATGCCCCGTCCTACGAGCAGTACTTC. The encoded protein is CASSPQHAPSYEQYF.